The rows below give T cell receptor beta chains drawn from one sample of a study of T-cell reconstitution after alpha-beta-depleted transplantation in children. TCRdb called the PCR reads again in MiXCR, with one record for every CDR3 protein. Of some 840,000 distinct CDR3 sequences in the sample, less than 20% were seen once. The material sequenced was PBMCs, mostly from graft donor cells, taken 360 days after TCRalphabeta/CD19-depleted stem cell transplant. These receptors all stem from a male patient aged 5 to 17 who had a stem cell transplant for acute lymphoblastic leukemia, so the T cells may come from the graft donor. Both conserved end residues are part of each CDR3. Each record gives: clone size, D gene, V gene, CDR3 protein. A D gene is named only where the DNA matches it firmly. A clone size is listed for some rows: how often the clone was seen (once, few, many), or a class if it is expanded.

. TRBD1 TRBV11-1 CASSSVPGQGRYEQYF
many TRBD2 TRBV7-9 CASSSTPGLANHEQYF
. . TRBV4-1 CASSQDLAPRSYEQYF
. . TRBV28 CASSDYGAKNIQYF
few TRBD2 TRBV3-1 CASSQLLAGPLYNEQFF
. . TRBV13 CASSGGAGQIMPDTQYF
. TRBD1 TRBV2 CASSGQGAIPNVLTF
few TRBD2 TRBV20-1 CSARTSGMDEQYF
few . TRBV6-6 CASRAPGAGELFF
few . TRBV7-9 CASSLGTREDEQYF
few TRBD1 TRBV5-1 CASTLRDSYTGELFF
few . TRBV20-1 CSALTGLEGYTF
. . TRBV7-9 CASSSRQTEAFF
. TRBD1 TRBV27 CASSSTGWGNQPQHF
many TRBD1 TRBV20-1 CSALTGGYGANVLTF
few TRBD2 TRBV4-2 CASSQGLGSGTGGELFF
. . TRBV5-1 CASKNSPTDRQYF
. . TRBV2 CASKGVSYNEQFF